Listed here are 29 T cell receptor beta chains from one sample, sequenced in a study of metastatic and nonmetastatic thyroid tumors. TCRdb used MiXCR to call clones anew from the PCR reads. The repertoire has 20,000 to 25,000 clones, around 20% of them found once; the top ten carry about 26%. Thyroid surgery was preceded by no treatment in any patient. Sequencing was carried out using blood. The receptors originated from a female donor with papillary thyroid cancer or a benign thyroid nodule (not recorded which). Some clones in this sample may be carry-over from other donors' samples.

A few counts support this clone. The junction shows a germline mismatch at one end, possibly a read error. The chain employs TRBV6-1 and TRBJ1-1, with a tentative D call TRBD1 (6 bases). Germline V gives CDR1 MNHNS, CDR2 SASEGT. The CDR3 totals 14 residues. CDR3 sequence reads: CASREPEGGTEALF. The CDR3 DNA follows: TGTGCCAGCAGAGAACCGGAAGGGGGGACTGAAGCTTTATTT.

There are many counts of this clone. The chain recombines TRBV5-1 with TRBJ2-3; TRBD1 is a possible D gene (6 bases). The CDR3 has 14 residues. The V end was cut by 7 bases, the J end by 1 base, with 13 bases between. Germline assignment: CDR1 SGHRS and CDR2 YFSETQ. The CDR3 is CASRETGGTDTQYF. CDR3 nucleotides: TGCGCCAGCCGCGAGACAGGAGGCACAGATACGCAGTATTTT.

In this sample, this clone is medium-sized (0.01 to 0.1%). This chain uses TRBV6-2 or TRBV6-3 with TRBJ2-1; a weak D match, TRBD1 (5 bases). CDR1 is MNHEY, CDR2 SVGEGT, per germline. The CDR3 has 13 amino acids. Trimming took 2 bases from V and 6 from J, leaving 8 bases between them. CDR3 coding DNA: TGTGCCAGCAGTTACCAGGGATTCAATGAGCAGTTCTTC. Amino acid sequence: CASSYQGFNEQFF.

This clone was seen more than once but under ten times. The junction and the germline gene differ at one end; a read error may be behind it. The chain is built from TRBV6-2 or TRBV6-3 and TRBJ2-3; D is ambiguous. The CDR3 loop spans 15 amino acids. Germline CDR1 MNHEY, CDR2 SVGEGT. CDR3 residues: CASIYSRARRDTQYF. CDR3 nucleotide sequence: TGTGCCAGCATTTACTCGCGCGCGAGAAGAGATACGCAGTATTTT.

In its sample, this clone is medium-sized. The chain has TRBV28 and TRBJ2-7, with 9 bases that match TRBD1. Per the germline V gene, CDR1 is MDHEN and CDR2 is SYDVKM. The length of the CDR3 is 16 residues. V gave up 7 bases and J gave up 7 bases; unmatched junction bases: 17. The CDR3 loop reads CASTDPQGQGIWEQYF. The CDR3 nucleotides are TGTGCCAGCACCGACCCCCAGGGACAGGGAATCTGGGAGCAGTACTTC.

DNA of the CDR3: TGTGCTAGTGGTTTTGGACGGGCGGGAGGTGTGCTGACCTACGAGCAGTACTTC. It is translated as CASGFGRAGGVLTYEQYF. The chain has TRBV12-5 and TRBJ2-7; 8 positions match TRBD2. V lost 3 bases, J lost 2 bases, and 15 bases stayed unmatched. CDR1 LGHNT and CDR2 FRNRAP come from the germline V gene. The CDR3 is made up of 18 amino acids.

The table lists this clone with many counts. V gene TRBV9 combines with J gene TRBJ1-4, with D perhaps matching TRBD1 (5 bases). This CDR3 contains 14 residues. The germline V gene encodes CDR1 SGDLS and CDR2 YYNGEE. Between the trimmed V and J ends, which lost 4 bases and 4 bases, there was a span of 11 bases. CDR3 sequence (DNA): TGTGCCAGCAGCCCAAGACAGTTTAATGAAAAACTGTTTTTT. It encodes CASSPRQFNEKLFF.

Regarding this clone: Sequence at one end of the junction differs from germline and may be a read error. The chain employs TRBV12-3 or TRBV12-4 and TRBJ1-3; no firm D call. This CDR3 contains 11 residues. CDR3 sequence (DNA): TGCGCCAGCAGTGGGTTCCGCACCATATATTTT. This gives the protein CASSGFRTIYF.

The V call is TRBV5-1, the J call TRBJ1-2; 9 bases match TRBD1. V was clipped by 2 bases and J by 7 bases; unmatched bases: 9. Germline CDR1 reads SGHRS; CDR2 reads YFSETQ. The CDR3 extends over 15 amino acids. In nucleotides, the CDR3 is TGCGCCAGCAGCTTTCTGTACAGGGGGCAGGTTGGCTACACCTTC. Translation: CASSFLYRGQVGYTF.

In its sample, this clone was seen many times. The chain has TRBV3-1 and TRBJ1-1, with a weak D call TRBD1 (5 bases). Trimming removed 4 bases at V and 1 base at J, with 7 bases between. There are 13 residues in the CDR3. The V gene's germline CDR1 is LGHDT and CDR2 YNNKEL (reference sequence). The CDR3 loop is CASSRDANTEAFF. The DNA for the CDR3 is TGTGCCAGCAGCCGGGACGCGAACACTGAAGCTTTCTTT.

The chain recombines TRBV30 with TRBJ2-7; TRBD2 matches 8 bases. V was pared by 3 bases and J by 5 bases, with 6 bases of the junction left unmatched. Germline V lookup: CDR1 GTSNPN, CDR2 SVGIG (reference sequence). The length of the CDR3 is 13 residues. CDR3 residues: CAWSAGGYDEQYF. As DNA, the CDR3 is TGTGCCTGGAGCGCGGGAGGTTACGACGAGCAGTACTTC. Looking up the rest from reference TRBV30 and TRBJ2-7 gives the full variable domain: SQTIHQWPATLVQPVGSPLSLECTVEGTSNPNLYWYRQAAGRGLQLLFYSVGIGQISSEVPQNLSASRPQDRQFILSSKKLLLSDSGFYLCAWSAGGYDEQYFGPGTRLTVT.

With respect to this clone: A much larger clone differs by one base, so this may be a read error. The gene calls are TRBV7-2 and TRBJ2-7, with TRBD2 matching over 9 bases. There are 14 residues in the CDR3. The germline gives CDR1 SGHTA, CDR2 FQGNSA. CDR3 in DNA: TGTGCCAGCAGCCTAGCGGGGACATACTACGAGCAGCACTTC. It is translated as CASSLAGTYYEQHF.

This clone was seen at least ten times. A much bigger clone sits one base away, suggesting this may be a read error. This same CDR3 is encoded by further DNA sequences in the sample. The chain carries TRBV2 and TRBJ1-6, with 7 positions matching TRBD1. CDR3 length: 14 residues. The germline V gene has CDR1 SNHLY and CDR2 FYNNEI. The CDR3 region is CASTYGGGDSPLHF. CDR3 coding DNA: TGTGCCAGCACCTACGGAGGGGGCGATTCGCCCCTCCACTTT.

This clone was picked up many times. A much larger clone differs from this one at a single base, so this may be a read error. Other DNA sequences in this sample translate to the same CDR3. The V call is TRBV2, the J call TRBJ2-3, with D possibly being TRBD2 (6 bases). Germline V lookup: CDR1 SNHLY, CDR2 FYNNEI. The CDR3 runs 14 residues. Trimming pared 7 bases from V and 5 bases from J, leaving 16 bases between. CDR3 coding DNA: TGTGCCAGCATGGGAGGACAATATCTAGATACGCAGTATTTT. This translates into CASMGGQYLDTQYF.

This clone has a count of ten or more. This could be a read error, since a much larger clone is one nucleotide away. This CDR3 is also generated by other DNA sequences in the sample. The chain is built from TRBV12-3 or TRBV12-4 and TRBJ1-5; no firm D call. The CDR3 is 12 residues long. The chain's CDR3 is CASSFDGQPQHF. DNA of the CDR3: TGTGCCAGCAGTTTTGACGGGCAGCCCCAGCACTTT.

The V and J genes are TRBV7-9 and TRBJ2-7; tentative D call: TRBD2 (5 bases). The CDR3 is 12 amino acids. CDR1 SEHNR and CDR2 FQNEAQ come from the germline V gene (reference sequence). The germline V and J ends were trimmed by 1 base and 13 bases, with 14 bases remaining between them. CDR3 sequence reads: CASSLGGGERYF. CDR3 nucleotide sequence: TGTGCCAGCAGCTTAGGAGGAGGAGAGCGTTACTTC.

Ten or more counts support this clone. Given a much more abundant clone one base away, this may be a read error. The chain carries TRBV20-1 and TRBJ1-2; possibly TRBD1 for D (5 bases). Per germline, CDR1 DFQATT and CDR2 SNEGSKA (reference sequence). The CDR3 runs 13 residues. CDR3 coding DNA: TGCAGTGCTAGAAGGGGACTGCGATATGACTACACCTTC. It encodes CSARRGLRYDYTF.

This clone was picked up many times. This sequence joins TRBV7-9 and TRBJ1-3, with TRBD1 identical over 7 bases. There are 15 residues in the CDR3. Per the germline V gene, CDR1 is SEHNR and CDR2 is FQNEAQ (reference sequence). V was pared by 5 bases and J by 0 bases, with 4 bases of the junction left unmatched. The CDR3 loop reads CASSQQGNSGNTIYF. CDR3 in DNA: TGTGCCAGCAGCCAACAGGGGAACTCTGGAAACACCATATATTTT. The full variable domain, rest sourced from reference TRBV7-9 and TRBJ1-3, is DTGVSQNPRHKITKRGQNVTFRCDPISEHNRLYWYRQTLGQGPEFLTYFQNEAQLEKSRLLSDRFSAERPKGSFSTLEIQRTEQGDSAMYLCASSQQGNSGNTIYFGEGSWLTVV.

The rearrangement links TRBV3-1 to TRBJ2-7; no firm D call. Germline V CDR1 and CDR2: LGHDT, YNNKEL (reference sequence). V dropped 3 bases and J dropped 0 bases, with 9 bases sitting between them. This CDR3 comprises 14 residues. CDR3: CASSQLVSSYEQYF. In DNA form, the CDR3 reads TGTGCCAGCAGCCAGCTAGTCTCCTCCTACGAGCAGTACTTC.

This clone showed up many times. CDR3 protein: CATSGNNEAFF. CDR3 DNA sequence: TGTGCCACCAGTGGCAACAACGAAGCTTTCTTT. V gene TRBV24-1 combines with J gene TRBJ1-1; D is ambiguous. The CDR3 sequence is 11 residues long. CDR1 and CDR2 from the germline V gene are KGHDR and SFDVKD. Between the trimmed V and J ends, which lost 5 bases and 8 bases, there was a span of 8 bases.

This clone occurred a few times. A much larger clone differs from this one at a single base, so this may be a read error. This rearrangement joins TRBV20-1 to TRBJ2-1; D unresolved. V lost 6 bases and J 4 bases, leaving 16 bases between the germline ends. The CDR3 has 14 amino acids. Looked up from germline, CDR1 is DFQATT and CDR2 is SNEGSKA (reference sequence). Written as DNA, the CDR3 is TGCAGTGCCCCGACCCAACGAAATTACAATGAGCAGTTCTTC. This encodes CSAPTQRNYNEQFF.

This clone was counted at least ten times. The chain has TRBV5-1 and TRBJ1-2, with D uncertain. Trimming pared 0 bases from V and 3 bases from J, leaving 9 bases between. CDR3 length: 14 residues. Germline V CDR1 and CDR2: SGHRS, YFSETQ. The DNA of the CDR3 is TGCGCCAGCAGCTTGGGGGCTGGGGACTATGGCTACACCTTC. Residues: CASSLGAGDYGYTF.

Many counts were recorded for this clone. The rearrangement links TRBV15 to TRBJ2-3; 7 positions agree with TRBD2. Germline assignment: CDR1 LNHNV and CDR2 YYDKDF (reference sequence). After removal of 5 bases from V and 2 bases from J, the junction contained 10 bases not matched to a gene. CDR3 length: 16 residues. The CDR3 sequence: CATSELGLAATDTQYF. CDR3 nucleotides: TGTGCCACCAGCGAGTTGGGGCTAGCGGCCACAGATACGCAGTATTTT.

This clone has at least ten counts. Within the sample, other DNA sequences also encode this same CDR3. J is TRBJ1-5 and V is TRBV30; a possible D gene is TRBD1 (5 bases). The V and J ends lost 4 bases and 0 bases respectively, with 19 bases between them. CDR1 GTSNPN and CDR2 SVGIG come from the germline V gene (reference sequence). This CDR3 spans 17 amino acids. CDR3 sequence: CAWTLGQGDYSNQPQHF. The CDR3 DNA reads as TGTGCCTGGACTTTAGGGCAGGGAGATTATAGCAATCAGCCCCAGCATTTT.

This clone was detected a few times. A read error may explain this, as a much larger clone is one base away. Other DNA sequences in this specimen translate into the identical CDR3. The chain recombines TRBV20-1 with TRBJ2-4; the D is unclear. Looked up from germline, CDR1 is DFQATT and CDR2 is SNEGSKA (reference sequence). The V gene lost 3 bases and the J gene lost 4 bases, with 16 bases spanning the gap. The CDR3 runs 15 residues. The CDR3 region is CSASDLREAKNIQYF. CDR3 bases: TGCAGTGCTAGCGATCTCCGAGAAGCAAAAAACATTCAGTACTTC.

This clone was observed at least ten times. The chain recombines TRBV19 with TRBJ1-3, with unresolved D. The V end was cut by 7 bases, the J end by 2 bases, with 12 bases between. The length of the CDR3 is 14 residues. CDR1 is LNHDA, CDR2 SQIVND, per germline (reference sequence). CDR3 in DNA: TGTGCCAGTAAAAGACCGGGCCCTGGAAACACCATATATTTT. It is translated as CASKRPGPGNTIYF.

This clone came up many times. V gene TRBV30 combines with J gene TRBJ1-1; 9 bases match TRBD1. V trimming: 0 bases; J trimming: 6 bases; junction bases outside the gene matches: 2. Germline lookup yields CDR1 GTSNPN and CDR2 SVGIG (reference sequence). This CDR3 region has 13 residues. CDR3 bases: TGTGCCTGGAGTGTATGGGACAGGGCTGAAGCTTTCTTT. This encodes CAWSVWDRAEAFF.

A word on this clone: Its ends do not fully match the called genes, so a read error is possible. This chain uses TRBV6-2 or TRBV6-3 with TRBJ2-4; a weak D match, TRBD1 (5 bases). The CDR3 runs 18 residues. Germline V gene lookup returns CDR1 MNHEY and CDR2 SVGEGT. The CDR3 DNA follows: TGTGCCAGCAGTTACTCGATAGTGTTCAGGGCGGACAAAAACATTAAGTACTTC. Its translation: CASSYSIVFRADKNIKYF.

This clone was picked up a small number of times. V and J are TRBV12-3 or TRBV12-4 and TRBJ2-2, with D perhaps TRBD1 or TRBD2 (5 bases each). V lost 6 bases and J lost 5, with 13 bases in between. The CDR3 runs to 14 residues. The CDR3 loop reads CASSPWGWTGELFF. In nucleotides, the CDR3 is TGTGCCAGCAGCCCCTGGGGGTGGACCGGGGAGCTGTTTTTT.